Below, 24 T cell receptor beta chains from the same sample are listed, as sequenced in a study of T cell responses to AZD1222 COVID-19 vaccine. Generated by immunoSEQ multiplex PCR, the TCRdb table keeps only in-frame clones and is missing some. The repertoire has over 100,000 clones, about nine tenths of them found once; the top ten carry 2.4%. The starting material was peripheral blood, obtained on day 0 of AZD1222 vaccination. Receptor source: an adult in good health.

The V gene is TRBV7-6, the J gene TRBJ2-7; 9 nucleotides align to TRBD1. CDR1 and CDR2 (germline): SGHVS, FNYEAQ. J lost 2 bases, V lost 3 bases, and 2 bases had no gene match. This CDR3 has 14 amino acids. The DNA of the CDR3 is TGTGCCAGCAGCTTTGGGACAGGGACCTACGAGCAGTACTTC. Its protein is CASSFGTGTYEQYF.

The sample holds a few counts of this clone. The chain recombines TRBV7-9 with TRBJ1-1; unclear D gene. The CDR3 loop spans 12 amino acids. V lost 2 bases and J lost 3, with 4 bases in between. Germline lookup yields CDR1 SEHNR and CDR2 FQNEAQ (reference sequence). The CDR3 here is CASSLSYTEAFF. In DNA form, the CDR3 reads TGTGCCAGCAGCTTAAGCTACACTGAAGCTTTCTTT.

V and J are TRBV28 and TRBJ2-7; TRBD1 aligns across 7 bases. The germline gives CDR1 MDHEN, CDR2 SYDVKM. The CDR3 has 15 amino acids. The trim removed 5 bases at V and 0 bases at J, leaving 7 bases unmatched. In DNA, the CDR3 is TGTGCCAGCAGTCTGACAGGGCTAAGCTCCTACGAGCAGTACTTC. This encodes CASSLTGLSSYEQYF.

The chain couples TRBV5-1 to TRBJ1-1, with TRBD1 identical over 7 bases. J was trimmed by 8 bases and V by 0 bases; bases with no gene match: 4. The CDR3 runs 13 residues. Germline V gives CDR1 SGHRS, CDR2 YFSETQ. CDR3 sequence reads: CASSLGAGQEAFF. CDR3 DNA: TGCGCCAGCAGCTTGGGCGCGGGACAGGAAGCTTTCTTT.

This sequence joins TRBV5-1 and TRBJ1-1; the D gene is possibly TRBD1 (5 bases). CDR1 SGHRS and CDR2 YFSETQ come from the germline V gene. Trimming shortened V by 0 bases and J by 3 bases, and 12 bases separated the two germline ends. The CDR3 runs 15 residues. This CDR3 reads CASSLGDGGDTEAFF. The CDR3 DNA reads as TGCGCCAGCAGCTTGGGGGACGGCGGGGACACTGAAGCTTTCTTT.

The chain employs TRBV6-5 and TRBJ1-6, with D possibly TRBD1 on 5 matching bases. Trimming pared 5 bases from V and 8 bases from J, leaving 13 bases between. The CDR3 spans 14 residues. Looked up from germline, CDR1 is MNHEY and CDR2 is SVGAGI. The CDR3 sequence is CASSPQPGDSPLHF. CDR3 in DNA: TGTGCCAGCAGTCCCCAACCGGGGGATTCACCCCTCCACTTT.

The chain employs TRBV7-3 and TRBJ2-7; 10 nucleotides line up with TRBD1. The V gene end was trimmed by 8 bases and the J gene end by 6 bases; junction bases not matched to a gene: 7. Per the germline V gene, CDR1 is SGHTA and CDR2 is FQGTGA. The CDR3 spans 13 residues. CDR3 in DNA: TGTGCCAGCGGCCGGGACAGGGGTGGCGAGCAGTACTTC. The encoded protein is CASGRDRGGEQYF.

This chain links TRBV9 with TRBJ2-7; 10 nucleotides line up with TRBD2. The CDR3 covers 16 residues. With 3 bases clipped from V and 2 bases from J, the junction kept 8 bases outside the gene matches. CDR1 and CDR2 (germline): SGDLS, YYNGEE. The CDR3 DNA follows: TGTGCCAGCAGCGCCAGACCAGCGGGAGGGGCCTACGAGCAGTACTTC. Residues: CASSARPAGGAYEQYF.

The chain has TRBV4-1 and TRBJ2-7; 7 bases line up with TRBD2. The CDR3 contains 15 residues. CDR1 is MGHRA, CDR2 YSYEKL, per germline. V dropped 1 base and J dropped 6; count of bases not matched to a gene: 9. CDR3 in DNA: TGCGCCAGCAGCCAAGTAACGCCGGGGGGTGGCGAGCAGTACTTC. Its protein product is CASSQVTPGGGEQYF.

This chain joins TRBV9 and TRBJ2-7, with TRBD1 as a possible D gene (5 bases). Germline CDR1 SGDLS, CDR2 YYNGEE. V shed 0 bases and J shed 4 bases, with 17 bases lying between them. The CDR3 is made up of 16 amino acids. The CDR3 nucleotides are TGTGCCAGCAGCGTAGCCTCGTCAGGGTCTCCTTACGAGCAGTACTTC. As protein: CASSVASSGSPYEQYF.

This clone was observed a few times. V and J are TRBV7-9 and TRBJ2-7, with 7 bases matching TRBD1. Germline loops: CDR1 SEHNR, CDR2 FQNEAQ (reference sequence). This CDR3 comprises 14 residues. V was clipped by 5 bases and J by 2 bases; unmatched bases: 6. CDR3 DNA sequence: TGTGCCAGCAGCCCGACAGGGCTTCCCTACGAGCAGTACTTC. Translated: CASSPTGLPYEQYF.

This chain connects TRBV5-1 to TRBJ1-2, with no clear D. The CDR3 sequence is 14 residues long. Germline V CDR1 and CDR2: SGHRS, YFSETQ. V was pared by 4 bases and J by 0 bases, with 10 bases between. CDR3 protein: CASSRLDTNYGYTF. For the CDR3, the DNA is TGCGCCAGCAGCAGACTCGACACTAACTATGGCTACACCTTC.

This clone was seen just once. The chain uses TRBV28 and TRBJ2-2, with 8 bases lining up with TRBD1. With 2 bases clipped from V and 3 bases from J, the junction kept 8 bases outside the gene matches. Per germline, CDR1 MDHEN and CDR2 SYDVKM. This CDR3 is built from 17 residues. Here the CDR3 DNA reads TGTGCCAGCAGTTTAAAGAGGACAGGGCTCTACACCGGGGAGCTGTTTTTT. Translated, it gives CASSLKRTGLYTGELFF. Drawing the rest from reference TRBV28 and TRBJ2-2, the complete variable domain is DVKVTQSSRYLVKRTGEKVFLECVQDMDHENMFWYRQDPGLGLRLIYFSYDVKMKEKGDIPEGYSVSREKKERFSLILESASTNQTSMYLCASSLKRTGLYTGELFFGEGSRLTVL.

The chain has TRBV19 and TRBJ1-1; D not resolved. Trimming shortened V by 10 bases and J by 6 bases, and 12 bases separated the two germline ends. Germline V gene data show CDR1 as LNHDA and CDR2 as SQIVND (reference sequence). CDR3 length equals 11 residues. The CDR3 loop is CATSREAEAFF. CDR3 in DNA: TGTGCCACCAGTCGGGAGGCTGAAGCTTTCTTT. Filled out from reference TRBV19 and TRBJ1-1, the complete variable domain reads DGGITQSPKYLFRKEGQNVTLSCEQNLNHDAMYWYRQDPGQGLRLIYYSQIVNDFQKGDIAEGYSVSREKKESFPLTVTSAQKNPTAFYLCATSREAEAFFGQGTRLTVV.

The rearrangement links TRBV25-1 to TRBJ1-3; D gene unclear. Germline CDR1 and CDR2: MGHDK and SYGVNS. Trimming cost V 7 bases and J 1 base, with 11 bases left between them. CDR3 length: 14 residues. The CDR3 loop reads CASTPFGSGNTIYF. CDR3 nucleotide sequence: TGTGCCAGCACCCCGTTCGGGTCTGGAAACACCATATATTTT.

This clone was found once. The CDR3 spells CASSPMGAGASGNTIYF. The CDR3 bases are TGTGCCAGCTCACCAATGGGGGCAGGGGCCTCTGGAAACACCATATATTTT. The rearrangement joins TRBV18 to TRBJ1-3; D possibly corresponds to TRBD1 (6 bases). V was pared by 2 bases and J by 0 bases, with 14 bases between. Germline CDR1 and CDR2: KGHSH and LQKENI. The length of the CDR3 is 17 residues.

The DNA for the CDR3 is TGTGCCAGCACTTATTCACAGGGAAGTAGGGGTGGCTACACCTTC. Amino acids: CASTYSQGSRGGYTF. J is TRBJ1-2 and V is TRBV28, with D possibly matching TRBD1 (6 bases). The ends were cut back, 7 bases at V and 7 bases at J, with 22 bases in the middle. This CDR3 has 15 amino acids. The germline gives CDR1 MDHEN, CDR2 SYDVKM.

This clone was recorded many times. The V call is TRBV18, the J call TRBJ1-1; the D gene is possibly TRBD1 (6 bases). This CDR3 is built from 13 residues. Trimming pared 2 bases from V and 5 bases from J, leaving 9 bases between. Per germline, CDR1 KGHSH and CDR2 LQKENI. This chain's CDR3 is CASSPDRKTEAFF. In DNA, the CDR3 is TGTGCCAGCTCACCAGACAGGAAGACTGAAGCTTTCTTT.

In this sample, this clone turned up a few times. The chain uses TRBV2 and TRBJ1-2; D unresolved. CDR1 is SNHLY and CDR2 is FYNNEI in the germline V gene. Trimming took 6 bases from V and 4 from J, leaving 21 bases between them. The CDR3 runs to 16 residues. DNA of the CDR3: TGTGCCAGCAGCGCAAATCCGTGGACCGGTCGCTATGGCTACACCTTC. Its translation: CASSANPWTGRYGYTF.

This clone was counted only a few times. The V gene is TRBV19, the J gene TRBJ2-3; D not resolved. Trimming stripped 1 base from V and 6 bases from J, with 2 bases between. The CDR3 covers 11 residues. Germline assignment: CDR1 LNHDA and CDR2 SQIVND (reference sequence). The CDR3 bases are TGTGCCAGTAGTATAGGGGATACGCAGTATTTT. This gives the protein CASSIGDTQYF.

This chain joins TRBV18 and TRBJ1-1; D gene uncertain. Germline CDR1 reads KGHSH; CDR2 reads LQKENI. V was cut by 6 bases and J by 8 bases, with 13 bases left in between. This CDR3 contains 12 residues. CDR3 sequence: CASSRRSSEAFF. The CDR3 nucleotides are TGTGCCAGCTCGCGCAGAAGCTCCGAAGCTTTCTTT.

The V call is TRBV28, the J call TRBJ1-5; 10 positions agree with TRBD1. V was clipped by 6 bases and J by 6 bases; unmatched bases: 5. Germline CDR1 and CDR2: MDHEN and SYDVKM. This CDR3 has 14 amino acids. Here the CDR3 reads CASRDRGGRQPQHF. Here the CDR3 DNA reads TGTGCCAGCAGGGACAGGGGGGGTCGTCAGCCCCAGCATTTT.

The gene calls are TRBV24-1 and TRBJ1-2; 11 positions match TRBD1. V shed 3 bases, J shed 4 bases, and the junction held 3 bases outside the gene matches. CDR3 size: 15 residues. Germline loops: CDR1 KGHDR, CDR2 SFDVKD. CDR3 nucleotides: TGTGCCACCAGTGATCCGGGACAGGGGGGCTATGGCTACACCTTC. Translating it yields CATSDPGQGGYGYTF.

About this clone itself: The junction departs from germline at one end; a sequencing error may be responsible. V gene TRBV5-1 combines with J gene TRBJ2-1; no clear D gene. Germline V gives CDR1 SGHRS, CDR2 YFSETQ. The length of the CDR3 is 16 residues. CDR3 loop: CASSLAARPSNNEQFF. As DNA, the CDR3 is TGCGCCAGCAGCTTGGCCGCCCGACCCTCCAACAATGAGCAGTTCTTC.